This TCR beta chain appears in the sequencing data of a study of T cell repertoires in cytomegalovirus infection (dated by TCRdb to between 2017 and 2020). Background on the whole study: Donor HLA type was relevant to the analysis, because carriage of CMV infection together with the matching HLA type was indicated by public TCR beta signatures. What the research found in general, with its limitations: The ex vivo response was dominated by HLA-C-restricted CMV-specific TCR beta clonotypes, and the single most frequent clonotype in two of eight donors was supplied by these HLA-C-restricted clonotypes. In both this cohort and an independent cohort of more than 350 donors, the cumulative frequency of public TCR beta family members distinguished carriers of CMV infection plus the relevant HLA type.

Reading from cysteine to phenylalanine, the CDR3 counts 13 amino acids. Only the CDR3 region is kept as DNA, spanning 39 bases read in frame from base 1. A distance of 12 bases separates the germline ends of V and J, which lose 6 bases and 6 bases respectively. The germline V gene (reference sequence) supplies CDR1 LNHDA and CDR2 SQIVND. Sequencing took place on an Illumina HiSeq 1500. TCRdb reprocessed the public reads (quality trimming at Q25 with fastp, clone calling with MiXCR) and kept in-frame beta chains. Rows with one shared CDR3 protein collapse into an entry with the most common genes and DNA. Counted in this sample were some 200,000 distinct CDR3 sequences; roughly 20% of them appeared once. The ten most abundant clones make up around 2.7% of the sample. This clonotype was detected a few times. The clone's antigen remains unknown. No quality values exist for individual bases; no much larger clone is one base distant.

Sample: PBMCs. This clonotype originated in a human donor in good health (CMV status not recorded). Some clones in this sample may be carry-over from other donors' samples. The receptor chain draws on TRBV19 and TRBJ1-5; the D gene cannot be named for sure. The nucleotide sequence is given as TGTGCCAGTAGCCGGGAATGGGGTCAGCCCCAGCATTTT. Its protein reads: CASSREWGQPQHF.